These 16 T cell receptor beta chains were sequenced from one sample in a study of vaccination and CD4 T cells after COVID-19. Antigens of these TCRs are unknown. Indicated treatment: roughly ten-day PBMC culture with coronavirus spike peptide pools or control peptides (ViraFEST assay). The Oncomine TCR Beta short-read assay sequenced DNA from cultured CD4+ T cells. Using its own MiXCR run on the PCR reads, TCRdb lists one record per CDR3 protein. The repertoire holds about 7,000 distinct CDR3 sequences, around half seen once, with approximately 35% in the top ten. The material sequenced was CD4+ T cells from blood, cultured in vitro. All receptors come from a human donor who had recovered from COVID-19.

This clonotype was seen a handful of times. The chain combines TRBV7-2 with TRBJ2-5; 8 bases are a match to TRBD2. V trimming: 2 bases; J trimming: 3 bases; junction bases outside the gene matches: 2. The CDR3 has 14 amino acids. Germline V CDR1 and CDR2: SGHTA, FQGNSA. CDR3 nucleotide sequence: TGTGCCAGCAGCTTACGAGCGGGGGAAGAGACCCAGTACTTC. Its protein is CASSLRAGEETQYF.

By its share, this clonotype is large. The chain is built from TRBV5-1 and TRBJ1-1; D is unresolved. Looked up from germline, CDR1 is SGHRS and CDR2 is YFSETQ. The CDR3 has 14 amino acids. V was clipped by 2 bases and J by 1 base, with 9 bases between them. CDR3 residues: CASSFGRANTEAFF. CDR3 DNA sequence: TGCGCCAGCAGCTTCGGGCGCGCGAACACTGAAGCTTTCTTT.

V gene TRBV10-3 combines with J gene TRBJ2-1; no clear D. The CDR3 length is 10 residues. CDR1 is ENHRY and CDR2 is SYGVKD in the germline V gene. Trimming removed 8 bases from V and 5 bases from J, with 4 bases in between. CDR3 amino acids: CAIGDNEQFF. In nucleotides, the CDR3 is TGTGCCATCGGGGACAATGAGCAGTTCTTC.

This clonotype was seen just once. The gene calls are TRBV7-9 and TRBJ1-2, with TRBD1 identical over 11 bases. V lost 5 bases to trimming and J lost 0 bases; unmatched junction nucleotides: 8. The V gene's germline CDR1 is SEHNR and CDR2 FQNEAQ (reference sequence). This CDR3 comprises 17 residues. The CDR3 sequence is CASSIGQGALTNYGYTF. The CDR3 DNA reads TGTGCCAGCAGCATAGGACAGGGGGCCCTAACTAACTATGGCTACACCTTC. The full variable domain, completed using reference TRBV7-9 and TRBJ1-2, is DTGVSQNPRHKITKRGQNVTFRCDPISEHNRLYWYRQTLGQGPEFLTYFQNEAQLEKSRLLSDRFSAERPKGSFSTLEIQRTEQGDSAMYLCASSIGQGALTNYGYTFGSGTRLTVV.

The chain is built from TRBV19 and TRBJ2-6; tentatively, D is TRBD2 (6 bases). V lost 7 bases, J lost 1 base, and 14 bases lay in between. CDR1 and CDR2 (germline): LNHDA, SQIVND (reference sequence). This CDR3 is 16 amino acids long. CDR3 sequence (DNA): TGTGCCAGTACTCCCGGGGGTGCTTCTGGGGCCAACGTCCTGACTTTC. Translating gives CASTPGGASGANVLTF.

The CDR3 DNA reads TGTGCCAGCAGCTTGGGACAGGGGGGTTCCTACGAGCAGTACTTC. Its protein is CASSLGQGGSYEQYF. The V and J genes are TRBV7-2 and TRBJ2-7; 11 bases match TRBD1. The trim removed 3 bases at V and 1 base at J, leaving 2 bases unmatched. The CDR3 is 15 residues long. Germline CDR1 reads SGHTA; CDR2 reads FQGNSA.

This clonotype turned up a few times. The chain employs TRBV12-3 or TRBV12-4 and TRBJ2-1; 7 nucleotides agree with TRBD2. The J segment lost 8 bases and the V segment lost 4 bases, leaving 2 bases of the junction unmatched. The CDR3 is 12 amino acids. CDR3 nucleotide sequence: TGTGCCAGCAGTTGGGGGGGGTATGAGCAGTTCTTC. Encoded protein: CASSWGGYEQFF.

This chain connects TRBV12-3 or TRBV12-4 to TRBJ1-6; D is unclear. The CDR3 has 13 amino acids. The V end was cut by 1 base, the J end by 8 bases, with 6 bases between. Written as DNA, the CDR3 is TGTGCCAGCAGTTTAGTTGGGGATTCACCCCTCCACTTT. Protein product: CASSLVGDSPLHF.

V gene TRBV27 combines with J gene TRBJ2-4; 8 bases are shared with TRBD2. Germline assignment: CDR1 MNHEY and CDR2 SMNVEV (reference sequence). The CDR3 is made up of 16 amino acids. The J segment lost 7 bases and the V segment lost 1 base, leaving 9 bases of the junction unmatched. The CDR3 spells CASSLLGSGVGNIQYF. For the CDR3, the DNA is TGTGCCAGCAGTTTATTGGGTAGCGGGGTCGGGAACATTCAGTACTTC.

The V call is TRBV7-2, the J call TRBJ2-7; 9 bases are a match to TRBD1. J lost 7 bases, V lost 5 bases, and 18 bases had no gene match. CDR1 and CDR2 from the germline V gene are SGHTA and FQGNSA. The CDR3 length is 17 residues. The CDR3 sequence is CASSRDPDRGYVGEQYF. In nucleotides, the CDR3 is TGTGCCAGCAGCCGTGACCCGGACAGGGGTTATGTTGGAGAGCAGTACTTC.

This chain links TRBV24-1 with TRBJ2-2; D is unresolved. The CDR3 length is 14 residues. Between the trimmed V and J ends, which lost 4 bases and 7 bases, there was a span of 12 bases. The germline CDR1 and CDR2 sequences are KGHDR and SFDVKD. CDR3: CATSERGMSGELFF. The CDR3 nucleotides are TGTGCCACCAGTGAGAGAGGAATGAGCGGGGAGCTGTTTTTT.

This clonotype is judged medium-sized. The rearrangement joins TRBV28 to TRBJ1-2; D not certain. The V end was cut by 10 bases, the J end by 1 base, with 7 bases between. Germline loops: CDR1 MDHEN, CDR2 SYDVKM. The CDR3 consists of 11 residues. The CDR3 bases are TGTGCCACCTACATTAACTATGGCTACACCTTC. Residues: CATYINYGYTF.

The chain has TRBV20-1 and TRBJ1-2, with D uncertain. The germline V gene has CDR1 DFQATT and CDR2 SNEGSKA (reference sequence). V was trimmed by 6 bases and J by 2 bases, leaving 13 bases between them. This CDR3 is 13 amino acids long. CDR3 sequence: CSASSADNYGYTF. The CDR3 DNA is TGCAGTGCCTCTTCGGCAGACAACTATGGCTACACCTTC.

CDR3 amino acids: CAWSTPQENTGELFF. The DNA of the CDR3 is TGTGCCTGGAGTACCCCACAGGAGAACACCGGGGAGCTGTTTTTT. The V and J genes are TRBV30 and TRBJ2-2; a possible D gene is TRBD1 (5 bases). Germline CDR1 reads GTSNPN; CDR2 reads SVGIG (reference sequence). This CDR3 region has 15 residues. V lost 2 bases, J lost 1 base, and 11 bases lay in between.

The chain carries TRBV27 and TRBJ2-3, with a tentative D call TRBD2 (6 bases). This CDR3 contains 15 residues. Germline CDR1 is MNHEY and CDR2 is SMNVEV (reference sequence). V was trimmed by 7 bases and J by 1 base, leaving 15 bases between them. The CDR3 region has the DNA TGTGCCAGCACCCGCCGGGCTAGCGGCACAGATACGCAGTATTTT. Its translation is CASTRRASGTDTQYF.

V usage is TRBV20-1 and J usage is TRBJ2-1; D possibly corresponds to TRBD2 (5 bases). The V end lost 0 bases, the J end lost 1 base, and 13 bases lay between the germline ends. This CDR3 has 16 residues. Germline CDR1 and CDR2: DFQATT and SNEGSKA (reference sequence). CDR3 DNA: TGCAGTGCTAGAGAGGACGGGGTTCGGTCCTACAATGAGCAGTTCTTC. Its protein is CSAREDGVRSYNEQFF.